Below, 25 T cell receptor beta chains from the same sample are listed, as sequenced in a study of blood T cell repertoires in COVID-19. The data were produced by immunoSEQ multiplex PCR, yet TCRdb's version contains in-frame clones alone and is incomplete. The sample consists of almost 500,000 clones, around nine tenths of them appearing once. The sequenced material came from PBMCs or T cells enriched from blood (not recorded which). The receptors were sampled from a woman aged 55-69 years who had recovered from COVID-19.

The rearrangement joins TRBV24-1 to TRBJ2-1, with TRBD1 identical over 7 bases. Germline CDR1 KGHDR, CDR2 SFDVKD. The ends lost 5 bases at V and 3 bases at J; junction bases unmatched: 15. This CDR3 comprises 18 residues. The CDR3 DNA reads TGTGCCACCAGTGCCATCCGCTCGACAGGGACGGGCTACAATGAGCAGTTCTTC. It yields the protein CATSAIRSTGTGYNEQFF.

The chain employs TRBV12-5 and TRBJ2-7; tentative D call: TRBD2 (5 bases). From germline, CDR1 is LGHNT and CDR2 FRNRAP. V was cut by 0 bases and J by 0 bases, with 18 bases left in between. The CDR3 runs to 18 residues. The CDR3 DNA reads TGTGCTAGTGGTTTGGTATGGATAGAGGGCCTGAGCTCCTACGAGCAGTACTTC. Its protein is CASGLVWIEGLSSYEQYF.

The CDR3 region is CASNDSPDQPQHF. CDR3 DNA: TGTGCCAGCAATGACTCCCCGGATCAGCCCCAGCATTTT. The chain joins TRBV19 to TRBJ1-5; D ambiguous. The length of the CDR3 is 13 residues. CDR1 and CDR2 (germline): LNHDA, SQIVND (reference sequence). Trimming pared 9 bases from V and 5 bases from J, leaving 14 bases between.

This chain uses TRBV9 with TRBJ2-2; D may be TRBD1 (6 bases). The CDR3 consists of 14 residues. Germline CDR1 SGDLS, CDR2 YYNGEE. Trimming shortened V by 4 bases and J by 3 bases, and 10 bases separated the two germline ends. For the CDR3, the DNA is TGTGCCAGCAGCACCGCAGGGGACACCGGGGAGCTGTTTTTT. Its translation: CASSTAGDTGELFF.

This clone appeared a few times. V usage is TRBV6-6 and J usage is TRBJ1-1, with 8 bases lining up with TRBD1. Trimming cost V 7 bases and J 8 bases; bases outside gene matches: 3. This CDR3 contains 11 residues. Per germline, CDR1 MNHNY and CDR2 SVGAGI (reference sequence). CDR3 in amino acids: CASTWTGEAFF. The CDR3 DNA reads as TGTGCCAGCACCTGGACAGGGGAAGCTTTCTTT.

A single count supports this clone. This chain joins TRBV6-6 and TRBJ1-5; 8 bases map to TRBD1. The germline gives CDR1 MNHNY, CDR2 SVGAGI (reference sequence). The CDR3 has 14 residues. V was clipped by 6 bases and J by 7 bases; unmatched bases: 8. CDR3 nucleotide sequence: TGTGCCAGCAGAAGGACAGGGACAAGACAGCCCCAGCATTTT. It is translated as CASRRTGTRQPQHF.

The V gene is TRBV5-1, the J gene TRBJ1-4; TRBD1 agrees at 8 bases. The V segment lost 7 bases and the J segment 5 bases; nucleotides outside the gene matches: 7. The germline V gene encodes CDR1 SGHRS and CDR2 YFSETQ. CDR3 length: 14 amino acids. In DNA, the CDR3 is TGCGCCAGCGCCCGGGACAGGTCGAATGAAAAACTGTTTTTT. As protein: CASARDRSNEKLFF.

The chain employs TRBV12-3 or TRBV12-4 and TRBJ1-5; maybe TRBD1 (6 bases). The CDR3 length is 13 residues. Trimming removed 3 bases from V and 13 bases from J, with 16 bases in between. DNA for the CDR3: TGTGCCAGCAGTTTCGGGGAGGGGGGGCTTCAGCATTTT. Protein product: CASSFGEGGLQHF.

V and J are TRBV20-1 and TRBJ1-2; 7 bases line up with TRBD1. The CDR3 contains 11 residues. V lost 7 bases and J lost 3; bases outside the gene matches: 2. The germline CDR1 and CDR2 sequences are DFQATT and SNEGSKA (reference sequence). The CDR3 here is CSGTGHYGYTF. In DNA, the CDR3 is TGCAGTGGGACAGGTCACTATGGCTACACCTTC.

This clone is a singleton in its sample. The rearrangement uses TRBV27 and TRBJ2-1; TRBD2 matches 15 bases. The V and J ends lost 5 bases and 3 bases, in that order; junction bases with no gene match: 8. The CDR3 spans 18 residues. Germline V CDR1 and CDR2: MNHEY, SMNVEV (reference sequence). CDR3 region: CASSLRTSGGAGYNEQFF. For the CDR3, the DNA is TGTGCCAGCAGTCTCAGGACTAGCGGGGGGGCCGGCTACAATGAGCAGTTCTTC.

CDR3 residues: CASGLGRADTQYF. CDR3 DNA sequence: TGTGCTAGTGGTTTGGGCCGAGCAGATACGCAGTATTTT. The chain carries TRBV12-5 and TRBJ2-3; D not resolved. V dropped 1 base and J dropped 4 bases, with 6 bases sitting between them. The CDR3 is 13 residues long. The germline V gene has CDR1 LGHNT and CDR2 FRNRAP.

This sequence joins TRBV12-5 and TRBJ1-4, with D possibly TRBD1 on 6 matching bases. CDR3 length: 14 amino acids. Germline CDR1 reads LGHNT; CDR2 reads FRNRAP. The ends were cut back, 5 bases at V and 7 bases at J, with 14 bases in the middle. The CDR3 loop reads CASGEWGQGEKLFF. As DNA, the CDR3 is TGTGCTAGTGGTGAATGGGGGCAGGGTGAAAAACTGTTTTTT.

V is TRBV11-2 and J is TRBJ2-1; D ambiguous. Deletions cut 1 base from V and 5 bases from J, with 6 bases between. The length of the CDR3 is 13 residues. The V gene's germline CDR1 is SGHAT and CDR2 FQNNGV. CDR3 DNA sequence: TGTGCCAGCAGCTTAGCAGGTAACAATGAGCAGTTCTTC. This encodes CASSLAGNNEQFF.

V usage is TRBV12-5 and J usage is TRBJ1-1; TRBD1 matches 7 bases. Germline V gene lookup returns CDR1 LGHNT and CDR2 FRNRAP. Unmatched junction bases numbered 8, after V lost 6 bases and J lost 7 bases. This CDR3 spans 13 amino acids. CDR3 in DNA: TGTGCTAGTGGGACGGAGGGGGCGCATGAAGCTTTCTTT. This encodes CASGTEGAHEAFF.

The chain links TRBV4-1 to TRBJ1-4, with TRBD1 identical over 8 bases. CDR3 length equals 19 residues. V trimming: 0 bases; J trimming: 4 bases; junction bases outside the gene matches: 13. Germline V gives CDR1 MGHRA, CDR2 YSYEKL. CDR3 bases: TGCGCCAGCAGCCAAGATCGGGCAGGGGGCAGAAGGGATAATGAAAAACTGTTTTTT. Protein product: CASSQDRAGGRRDNEKLFF.

This chain uses TRBV9 with TRBJ2-5; D remains unclear. CDR1 and CDR2 (germline): SGDLS, YYNGEE. V lost 4 bases to trimming and J lost 7 bases, with 17 bases between them. This CDR3 contains 14 residues. Written as DNA, the CDR3 is TGTGCCAGCAGCACCGGAGCTTTCGAAAGGACCCAGTACTTC. Its translation is CASSTGAFERTQYF.

This chain connects TRBV30 to TRBJ1-3; TRBD1 agrees at 11 bases. The CDR3 totals 14 residues. Germline-derived CDR1 and CDR2 are GTSNPN and SVGIG (reference sequence). With V trimmed by 7 bases and J by 2 bases, 4 bases remained unmatched. The CDR3 sequence is CASGQGATGNTIYF. CDR3 bases: TGTGCCTCCGGACAGGGGGCAACTGGAAACACCATATATTTT.

The rearrangement links TRBV19 to TRBJ1-6; 7 bases align to TRBD1. Trimming took 7 bases from V and 7 from J; bases not matched to a gene: 10. This CDR3 has 15 amino acids. CDR1 is LNHDA and CDR2 is SQIVND in the germline V gene (reference sequence). The CDR3 region is CASTATGTVNSPLHF. CDR3 sequence (DNA): TGTGCCAGTACCGCTACCGGGACAGTAAATTCACCCCTCCACTTT. Full variable domain (missing parts from reference TRBV19 and TRBJ1-6): DGGITQSPKYLFRKEGQNVTLSCEQNLNHDAMYWYRQDPGQGLRLIYYSQIVNDFQKGDIAEGYSVSREKKESFPLTVTSAQKNPTAFYLCASTATGTVNSPLHFGNGTRLTVT.

This clone was seen a single time. The chain links TRBV6-6 to TRBJ1-1; 7 nucleotides agree with TRBD1. With V trimmed by 2 bases and J by 1 base, 7 bases remained unmatched. Germline V gene sequence: CDR1 MNHNY, CDR2 SVGAGI (reference sequence). The CDR3 contains 16 residues. CDR3 in amino acids: CASSYARQGGNTEAFF. The CDR3 DNA follows: TGTGCCAGCAGTTACGCTCGACAGGGAGGGAACACTGAAGCTTTCTTT.

This chain connects TRBV28 to TRBJ2-2; D unclear. The CDR3 consists of 16 residues. Germline lookup yields CDR1 MDHEN and CDR2 SYDVKM. Trimming removed 6 bases at V and 0 bases at J, with 14 bases between. As DNA, the CDR3 is TGTGCCAGCAGCGTCCCTGGAGACGCGAACACCGGGGAGCTGTTTTTT. It specifies CASSVPGDANTGELFF.

The rearrangement links TRBV6-6 to TRBJ1-3; D not certain. The V and J ends lost 0 bases and 1 base respectively, with 7 bases between them. The CDR3 contains 15 residues. Germline V gene data show CDR1 as MNHNY and CDR2 as SVGAGI (reference sequence). CDR3 amino acids: CASSYSTGSGNTIYF. In nucleotides, the CDR3 is TGTGCCAGCAGTTACTCGACCGGGTCTGGAAACACCATATATTTT.

A single count supports this clone. The V call is TRBV2, the J call TRBJ1-2; 10 bases fit TRBD1. The trim removed 5 bases at V and 5 bases at J, leaving 5 bases unmatched. The CDR3 is made up of 14 amino acids. CDR1 and CDR2 from the germline V gene are SNHLY and FYNNEI. The CDR3 spells CASSLDRGRYGYTF. The CDR3 bases are TGTGCCAGCAGTCTGGACAGGGGGAGGTATGGCTACACCTTC.

The chain uses TRBV30 and TRBJ2-2, with D possibly being TRBD1 (6 bases). The CDR3 runs 15 residues. CDR1 and CDR2 (germline): GTSNPN, SVGIG (reference sequence). The germline V and J ends were trimmed by 0 bases and 6 bases, with 14 bases remaining between them. The CDR3 sequence: CAWSVQGTSSGELFF. The CDR3 coding sequence is TGTGCCTGGAGTGTACAGGGTACGAGTTCCGGGGAGCTGTTTTTT.

With respect to this clone: The sample holds other DNA sequences that translate to the same CDR3. This chain connects TRBV5-1 to TRBJ1-1; TRBD1 matches at 8 bases. CDR1 and CDR2 (germline): SGHRS, YFSETQ. CDR3 length: 15 residues. V lost 4 bases to trimming and J lost 0 bases; unmatched junction nucleotides: 5. The CDR3 bases are TGCGCCAGCAGCCTGGGGACAGGTTTGAACACTGAAGCTTTCTTT. It yields the protein CASSLGTGLNTEAFF.

The CDR3 reads CATSDSRGSQETQYF. CDR3 DNA sequence: TGTGCCACCAGTGATTCACGGGGTTCCCAAGAGACCCAGTACTTC. The chain recombines TRBV24-1 with TRBJ2-5; TRBD2 is a possible D gene (5 bases). Germline lookup yields CDR1 KGHDR and CDR2 SFDVKD. V was shortened by 2 bases and J by 1 base, with 10 bases between the two germline ends. The CDR3 runs 15 residues.